This is a list of T cell receptor beta chains from one sample in a study of a mutant IDH1 vaccine in newly diagnosed glioma. Sequenced by immunoSEQ multiplex PCR; TCRdb stores in-frame clones only, minus some. The sample includes over 50,000 clones, 85% to 90% of them seen just once. Their specific antigens are unknown. Here the sequenced sample was PBMCs, taken from a glioma patient whose treatment included an IDH1 peptide vaccine. All receptors come from a woman in her thirties or forties with glioma. Each CDR3 is given with its conserved first and last residue. The D gene is left open where the match is weak. Clone size is not always given. Where it is, it says once, few, many or a class for expanded clones.

>NA|TRBV7-2|TRBJ1-3|NA
CASSLGGLEGNTIYF
TGTGCCAGCAGCTTAGGGGGGTTGGAGGGAAACACCATATATTTT
>few|TRBV6-5|TRBJ2-4|NA
CASSYGQANIQYF
TGTGCCAGCAGTTACGGACAAGCAAACATTCAGTACTTC
>once|TRBV2|TRBJ1-2|TRBD1
CASSSRQGRGYTF
TGTGCCAGCAGTTCCAGACAGGGCCGGGGCTACACCTTC
>medium-sized|TRBV6-1|TRBJ1-1|TRBD1
CASSEGQGALTEAFF
TGTGCCAGCAGTGAAGGACAGGGGGCGCTAACTGAAGCTTTCTTT
>NA|TRBV6-6|TRBJ1-5|NA
CASSYYGQPQHF
TGTGCCAGCAGTTATTATGGTCAGCCCCAGCATTTT
>NA|TRBV5-6|TRBJ1-1|TRBD1
CASSFAGQGVSTEAFF
TGTGCCAGCAGCTTCGCGGGACAGGGGGTGAGCACTGAAGCTTTCTTT
>NA|TRBV7-9|TRBJ2-3|TRBD2
CASSRTSTSTDTQYF
TGTGCCAGCAGCCGGACTAGCACTAGCACAGATACGCAGTATTTT
>NA|TRBV6-5|TRBJ1-3|NA
CASSYSKRGGNTIYF
TGTGCCAGCAGTTACTCGAAAAGGGGAGGAAACACCATATATTTT
>NA|TRBV21-1|TRBJ2-1|NA
CASSWEPGLAGVAPYNEQFF
TGTGCCAGCAGCTGGGAGCCGGGACTAGCGGGAGTAGCCCCCTACAATGAGCAGTTCTTC
>NA|TRBV7-8|TRBJ2-7|TRBD2
CASSSLAGGGYEQYF
TGTGCCAGCAGCTCCCTAGCGGGGGGAGGCTACGAGCAGTACTTC
>medium-sized|TRBV6-1|TRBJ1-5|TRBD1
CASSEEDRVGYSNQPQHF
TGTGCCAGCAGTGAAGAGGACAGGGTCGGCTATAGCAATCAGCCCCAGCATTTT
>NA|TRBV6-1|TRBJ1-3|NA
CASSVKGPNSGNTIYF
TGTGCCAGCAGTGTAAAGGGACCGAACTCTGGAAACACCATATATTTT
>NA|TRBV2|TRBJ2-1|NA
CASRIEGTEYNEQFF
TGTGCCAGCAGGATTGAGGGGACGGAATACAATGAGCAGTTCTTC
>NA|TRBV19|TRBJ2-1|NA
CASSPVGGGPYNEQFF
TGTGCCAGTAGCCCAGTAGGTGGGGGGCCCTACAATGAGCAGTTCTTC
>NA|TRBV5-4|TRBJ1-2|TRBD1
CASSPGGINYGYTF
TGTGCCAGCAGCCCAGGGGGGATTAACTATGGCTACACCTTC
>NA|TRBV2|TRBJ1-4|TRBD1
CASRPRTGATNEKLFF
TGTGCCAGCAGACCCCGGACAGGTGCAACTAATGAAAAACTGTTTTTT
>NA|TRBV10-3|TRBJ2-7|TRBD2
CAISESSMGAGEGEQYF
TGTGCCATCAGTGAGTCGTCTATGGGAGCCGGGGAGGGCGAGCAGTACTTC
>NA|TRBV2|TRBJ1-2|TRBD1
CASSVQGQNYGYTF
TGTGCCAGCAGTGTGCAGGGACAGAACTATGGCTACACCTTC
>NA|TRBV4-1|TRBJ2-3|NA
CASSQAWGDTQYF
TGCGCCAGCAGCCAAGCATGGGGAGATACGCAGTATTTT
>NA|TRBV6-5|TRBJ2-1|NA
CASSWAPGRERVEQFF
TGTGCCAGCAGTTGGGCCCCGGGCAGGGAAAGGGTTGAGCAGTTCTTC
>once|TRBV6-6|TRBJ2-2|NA
CASSYSIHTGELFF
TGTGCCAGCAGTTACTCGATCCACACCGGGGAGCTGTTTTTT
>NA|TRBV7-8|TRBJ2-5|NA
CASSLGTRYQETQYF
TGTGCCAGCAGCTTAGGGACAAGGTACCAAGAGACCCAGTACTTC
>NA|TRBV29-1|TRBJ1-2|NA
CSASDSYGYTF
TGCAGCGCCTCAGACAGCTATGGCTACACCTTC
>NA|TRBV7-9|TRBJ1-3|NA
CASSLALGGVSGNTIYF
TGTGCCAGCAGCTTAGCGTTAGGAGGGGTATCTGGAAACACCATATATTTT
>NA|TRBV27|TRBJ1-1|NA
CASSLLVYTEAFF
TGTGCCAGCAGTTTACTCGTTTACACTGAAGCTTTCTTT
>NA|TRBV2|TRBJ2-1|NA
CASSEQGLFF
TGTGCCAGCAGTGAACAAGGACTGTTCTTC
>NA|TRBV7-9|TRBJ2-1|TRBD1
CASSYPGQNSYNEQFF
TGTGCCAGCAGCTACCCGGGACAGAACTCCTACAATGAGCAGTTCTTC
>NA|TRBV10-3|TRBJ1-3|NA
CAISESGAGNTIYF
TGTGCCATCAGTGAGTCCGGAGCTGGAAACACCATATATTTT
>once|TRBV6-5|TRBJ1-1|TRBD1
CASSSGGNTEAFF
TGTGCCAGCAGTTCAGGGGGCAACACTGAAGCTTTCTTT
>NA|TRBV10-2|TRBJ2-4|TRBD2
CASIRSGGAGNIQYF
TGCGCCAGCATCCGAAGCGGGGGGGCCGGAAACATTCAGTACTTC
>NA|TRBV7-9|TRBJ1-2|TRBD1
CASSSWDRGKNYGYTF
TGTGCCAGCAGCTCTTGGGACAGGGGTAAGAACTATGGCTACACCTTC
>NA|TRBV6-1|TRBJ1-2|NA
CASRQGGYTF
TGTGCCAGCCGGCAGGGTGGCTACACCTTC
>NA|TRBV23-1|TRBJ1-1|NA
CASSQTSDRDTEAFF
TGCGCCAGCAGTCAAACCTCCGATAGGGACACTGAAGCTTTCTTT
>few|TRBV27|TRBJ2-7|TRBD2
CASSLALAGVSEQYF
TGTGCCAGCAGTTTAGCCCTAGCGGGAGTCAGCGAGCAGTACTTC
>NA|TRBV9|TRBJ2-7|TRBD1
CASSYGQGGEQYF
TGTGCCAGCAGTTACGGACAGGGCGGAGAGCAGTACTTC
>NA|TRBV5-5|TRBJ1-2|NA
CASSLTLGGYTF
TGTGCCAGCAGCTTGACGCTGGGTGGCTACACCTTC
>NA|TRBV9|TRBJ1-1|NA
CASSPSPGTNTEAFF
TGTGCCAGCAGCCCTAGCCCGGGAACGAACACTGAAGCTTTCTTT
>NA|TRBV5-4|TRBJ2-2|TRBD2
CASHVEAGVTTGELFF
TGTGCCAGCCACGTGGAAGCGGGAGTAACCACCGGGGAGCTGTTTTTT
>NA|TRBV6-5|TRBJ2-2|NA
CASTLAGTGELFF
TGTGCCAGCACCCTGGCTGGCACCGGGGAGCTGTTTTTT
>NA|TRBV2|TRBJ2-1|NA
CASSGAGQDNEQFF
TGTGCCAGCAGTGGGGCAGGGCAGGACAATGAGCAGTTCTTC
>NA|TRBV6-6|TRBJ1-4|NA
CASSKVPGATNEKLFF
TGTGCCAGCAGTAAGGTACCGGGTGCAACTAATGAAAAACTGTTTTTT
>once|TRBV5-1|TRBJ1-5|TRBD1
CASSKGTGGMEPQHF
TGCGCCAGCAGCAAAGGGACAGGGGGCATGGAGCCCCAGCATTTT
>NA|TRBV5-6|TRBJ1-5|NA
CASSLSGGVQPQHF
TGTGCCAGCAGCTTGAGCGGGGGAGTTCAGCCCCAGCATTTT
>NA|TRBV11-2|TRBJ1-4|TRBD1
CASSLAWTGGYGDEKLFF
TGTGCCAGCAGCTTAGCATGGACAGGGGGCTATGGTGATGAAAAACTGTTTTTT